This TCR beta chain was found in a study of metastatic and nonmetastatic thyroid tumors. Whole-study context: The study looked at repertoires side by side in blood and in tumor or nodule tissue from malignant and benign thyroid patients.

This clone was picked up one time. Source study methods: The study built a papillary thyroid cancer distant-metastasis classifier from CDR3 differences across clinicopathological groups. TCRdb re-processed the PCR reads through MiXCR. It is TCRdb's table, rather than the study itself, that gives the V and J calls and clone size. The repertoire has 3,000 to 4,000 clones, 36% of them found once; the top ten carry about half. Thyroid surgery was performed in patients who had received no treatment beforehand. The CDR3 totals 18 residues. V was clipped by 3 bases and J by 6 bases; unmatched bases: 17. Germline loops: CDR1 SGHAT, CDR2 FQNNGV.

Sequencing used tumor tissue. The gene calls are TRBV11-2 and TRBJ2-1, with 7 bases identical to TRBD2. The receptor was isolated from a female donor with papillary thyroid cancer or a benign thyroid nodule (not recorded which). Some clones in this sample may be carry-over from other donors' samples. For the CDR3, the DNA is TGTGCCAGCAGCTTCAATCCCCCCTGGGCGGGAGTTGGCAATGAGCAGTTCTTC. Translated, it gives CASSFNPPWAGVGNEQFF.